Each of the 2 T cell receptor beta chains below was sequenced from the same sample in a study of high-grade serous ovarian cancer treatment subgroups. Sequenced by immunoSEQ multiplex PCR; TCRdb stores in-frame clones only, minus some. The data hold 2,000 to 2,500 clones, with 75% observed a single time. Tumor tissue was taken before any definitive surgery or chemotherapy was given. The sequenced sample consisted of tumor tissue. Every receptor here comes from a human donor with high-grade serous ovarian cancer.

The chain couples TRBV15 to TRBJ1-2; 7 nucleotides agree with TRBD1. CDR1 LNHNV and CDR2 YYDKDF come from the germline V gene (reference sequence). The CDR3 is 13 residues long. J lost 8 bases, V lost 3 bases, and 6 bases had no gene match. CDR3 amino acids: CATSRGNRGGYTF. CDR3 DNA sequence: TGTGCCACCAGCAGGGGAAACAGGGGCGGCTACACCTTC.

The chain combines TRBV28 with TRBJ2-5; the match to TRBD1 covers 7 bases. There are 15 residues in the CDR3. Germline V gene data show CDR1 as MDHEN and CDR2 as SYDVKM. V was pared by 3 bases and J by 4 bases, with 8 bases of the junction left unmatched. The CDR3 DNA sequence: TGTGCCAGCAGTTTGGGGGACAGATCGGGAGAGACCCAGTACTTC. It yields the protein CASSLGDRSGETQYF.